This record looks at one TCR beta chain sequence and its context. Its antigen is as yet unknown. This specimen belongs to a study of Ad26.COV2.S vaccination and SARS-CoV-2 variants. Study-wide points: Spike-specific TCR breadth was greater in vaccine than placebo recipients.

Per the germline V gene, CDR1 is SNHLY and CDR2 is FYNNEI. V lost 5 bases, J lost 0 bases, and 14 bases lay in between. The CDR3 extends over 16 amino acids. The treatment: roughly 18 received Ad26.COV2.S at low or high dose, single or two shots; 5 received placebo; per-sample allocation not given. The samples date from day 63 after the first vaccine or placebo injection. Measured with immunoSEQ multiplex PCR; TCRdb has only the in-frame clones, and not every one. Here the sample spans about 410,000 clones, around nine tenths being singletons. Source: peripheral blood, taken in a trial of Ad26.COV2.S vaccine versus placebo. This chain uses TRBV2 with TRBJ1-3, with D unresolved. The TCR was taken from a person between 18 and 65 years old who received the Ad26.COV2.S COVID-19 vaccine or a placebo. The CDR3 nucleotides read TGTGCCAGCAGTCCCCGGACGAGGATCTCTGGAAACACCATATATTTT. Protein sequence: CASSPRTRISGNTIYF.